Described below is a single T cell receptor (beta chain) sequence and its context. These data belong to a study of blood T cell repertoires in COVID-19. The wider study: COVID-19 samples, acute and convalescent, were from the United States, Italy and Spain. Sources were T cells, B-cell-depleted T cells, or PBMCs; the material itself was cDNA or gDNA.

In the source study's methods: For nucleated cells, counts were estimated from reference gene primer amplification. The assay was immunoSEQ multiplex PCR, and TCRdb's table has in-frame clones only and misses some. V and J calls and clone size follow that table, whereas D and trimming were derived from the DNA. Seen here are 140,000 to 150,000 clones, over 70% observed once, and the top ten hold around 45%. V lost 3 bases, J lost 0 bases, and 16 bases lay in between. CDR1 and CDR2 from the germline V gene are SGHRS and YFSETQ. This CDR3 contains 18 residues. The specimen sequenced was peripheral blood. The V call is TRBV5-1, the J call TRBJ2-6; D may be TRBD2 (5 bases). The sequence derives from a human donor in a cohort sampled during active COVID-19. The CDR3 here is CASSYSEGNPSGANVLTF. CDR3 nucleotides: TGCGCCAGCAGCTATTCAGAGGGCAACCCCTCTGGGGCCAACGTCCTGACTTTC.